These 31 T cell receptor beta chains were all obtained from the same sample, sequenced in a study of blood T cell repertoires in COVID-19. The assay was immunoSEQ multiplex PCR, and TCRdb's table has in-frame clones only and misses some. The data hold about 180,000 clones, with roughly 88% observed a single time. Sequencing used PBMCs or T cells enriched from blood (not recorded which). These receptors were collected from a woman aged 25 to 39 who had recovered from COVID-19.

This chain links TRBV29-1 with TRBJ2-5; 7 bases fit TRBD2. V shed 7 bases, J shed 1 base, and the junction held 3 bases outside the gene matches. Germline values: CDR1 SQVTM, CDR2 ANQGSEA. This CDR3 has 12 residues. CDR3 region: CSASGTQETQYF. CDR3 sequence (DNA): TGCAGCGCTAGCGGTACCCAAGAGACCCAGTACTTC.

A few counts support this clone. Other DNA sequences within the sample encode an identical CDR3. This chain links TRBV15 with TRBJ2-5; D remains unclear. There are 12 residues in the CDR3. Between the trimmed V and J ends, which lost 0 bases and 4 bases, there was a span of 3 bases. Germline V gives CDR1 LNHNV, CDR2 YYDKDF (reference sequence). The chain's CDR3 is CATSRDIETQYF. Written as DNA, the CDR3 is TGTGCCACCAGCAGAGATATAGAGACCCAGTACTTC.

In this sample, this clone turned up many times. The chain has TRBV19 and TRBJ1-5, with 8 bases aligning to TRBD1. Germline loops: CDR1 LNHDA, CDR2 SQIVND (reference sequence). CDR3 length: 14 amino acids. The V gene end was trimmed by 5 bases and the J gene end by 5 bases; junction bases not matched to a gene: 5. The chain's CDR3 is CASSSGTGYQPQHF. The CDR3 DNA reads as TGTGCCAGTAGTTCCGGGACAGGATATCAGCCCCAGCATTTT.

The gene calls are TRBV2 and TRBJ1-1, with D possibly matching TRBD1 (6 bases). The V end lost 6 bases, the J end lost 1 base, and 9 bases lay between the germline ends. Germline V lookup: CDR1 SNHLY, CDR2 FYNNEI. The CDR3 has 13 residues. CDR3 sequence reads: CASRTGENTEAFF. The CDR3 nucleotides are TGTGCCAGCAGGACAGGAGAGAACACTGAAGCTTTCTTT.

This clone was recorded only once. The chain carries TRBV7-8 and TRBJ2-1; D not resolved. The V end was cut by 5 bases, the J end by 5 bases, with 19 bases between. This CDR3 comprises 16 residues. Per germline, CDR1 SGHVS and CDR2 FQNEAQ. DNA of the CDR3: TGTGCCAGCAGCACCCACCCGGCGGTACTCCACAATGAGCAGTTCTTC. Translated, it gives CASSTHPAVLHNEQFF. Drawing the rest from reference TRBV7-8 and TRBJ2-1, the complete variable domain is GAGVSQSPRYKVAKRGQDVALRCDPISGHVSLFWYQQALGQGPEFLTYFQNEAQLDKSGLPSDRFFAERPEGSVSTLKIQRTQQEDSAVYLCASSTHPAVLHNEQFFGPGTRLTVL.

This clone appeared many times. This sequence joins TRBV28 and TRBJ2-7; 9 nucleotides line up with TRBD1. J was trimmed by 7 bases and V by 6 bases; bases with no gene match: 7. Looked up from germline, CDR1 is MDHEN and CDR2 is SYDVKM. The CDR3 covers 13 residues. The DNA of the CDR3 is TGTGCCAGCAGGCCCAACAGGGGGCGTGAGCAGTACTTC. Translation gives CASRPNRGREQYF.

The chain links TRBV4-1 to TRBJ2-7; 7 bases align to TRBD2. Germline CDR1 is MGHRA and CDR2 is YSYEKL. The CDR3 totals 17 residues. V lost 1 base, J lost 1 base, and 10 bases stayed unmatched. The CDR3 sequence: CASSQGTRASGSYEQYF. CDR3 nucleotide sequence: TGCGCCAGCAGCCAAGGGACTAGGGCTAGCGGATCCTACGAGCAGTACTTC.

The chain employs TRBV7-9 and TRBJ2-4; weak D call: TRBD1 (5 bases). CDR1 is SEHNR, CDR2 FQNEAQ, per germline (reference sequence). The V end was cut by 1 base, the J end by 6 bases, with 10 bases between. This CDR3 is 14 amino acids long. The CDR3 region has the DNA TGTGCCAGCAGCTTAGAGGGGTTGGTAAACATTCAGTACTTC. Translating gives CASSLEGLVNIQYF.

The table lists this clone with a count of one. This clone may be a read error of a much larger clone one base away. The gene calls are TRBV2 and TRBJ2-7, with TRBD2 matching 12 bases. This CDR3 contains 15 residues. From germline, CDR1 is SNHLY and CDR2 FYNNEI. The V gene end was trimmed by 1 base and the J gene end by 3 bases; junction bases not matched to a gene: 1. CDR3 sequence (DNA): TGTGCCAGCAGTGAAGGGACTAGCGGGATCTACGAGCAGTACTTC. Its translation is CASSEGTSGIYEQYF.

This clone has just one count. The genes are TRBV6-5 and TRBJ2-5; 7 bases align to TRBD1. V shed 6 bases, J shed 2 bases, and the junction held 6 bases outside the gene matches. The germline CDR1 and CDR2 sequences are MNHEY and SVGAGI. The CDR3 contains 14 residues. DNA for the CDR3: TGTGCCAGCAGCCCACCGACAGGGCAAGAGACCCAGTACTTC. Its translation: CASSPPTGQETQYF.

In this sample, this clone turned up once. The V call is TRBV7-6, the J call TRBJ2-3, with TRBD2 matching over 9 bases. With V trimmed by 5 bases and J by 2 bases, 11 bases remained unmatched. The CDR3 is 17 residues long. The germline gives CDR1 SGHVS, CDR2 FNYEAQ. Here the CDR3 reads CASSPAVTSGFTDTQYF. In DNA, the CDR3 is TGTGCCAGCAGCCCCGCTGTGACTAGCGGTTTCACAGATACGCAGTATTTT.

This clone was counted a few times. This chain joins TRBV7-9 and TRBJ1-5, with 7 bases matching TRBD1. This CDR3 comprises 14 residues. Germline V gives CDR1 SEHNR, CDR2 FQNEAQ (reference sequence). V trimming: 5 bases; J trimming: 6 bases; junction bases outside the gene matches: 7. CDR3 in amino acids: CASSANEGAQPQHF. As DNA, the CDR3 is TGTGCCAGCAGCGCCAACGAGGGGGCTCAGCCCCAGCATTTT.

CDR3 region: CASSTGLSSYEQYF. The DNA of the CDR3 is TGTGCCAGCAGCACCGGACTATCCTCCTACGAGCAGTACTTC. The chain recombines TRBV5-4 with TRBJ2-7; the D gene is possibly TRBD2 (6 bases). The CDR3 is made up of 14 amino acids. Trimming removed 4 bases at V and 0 bases at J, with 11 bases between. Germline CDR1 SGHNT, CDR2 YYREEE (reference sequence).

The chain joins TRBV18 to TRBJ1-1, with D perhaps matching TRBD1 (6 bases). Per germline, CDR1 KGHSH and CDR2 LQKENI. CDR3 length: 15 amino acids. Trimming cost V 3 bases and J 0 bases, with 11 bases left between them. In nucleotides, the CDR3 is TGTGCCAGCTCACCGACAGGTAGTATGAACACTGAAGCTTTCTTT. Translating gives CASSPTGSMNTEAFF.

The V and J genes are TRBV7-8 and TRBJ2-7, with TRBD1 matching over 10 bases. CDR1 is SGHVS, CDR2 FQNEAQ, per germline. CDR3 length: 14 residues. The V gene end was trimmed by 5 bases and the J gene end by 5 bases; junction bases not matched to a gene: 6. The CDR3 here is CASSTTTGGDEQYF. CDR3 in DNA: TGTGCCAGCAGCACTACGACAGGGGGCGACGAGCAGTACTTC.

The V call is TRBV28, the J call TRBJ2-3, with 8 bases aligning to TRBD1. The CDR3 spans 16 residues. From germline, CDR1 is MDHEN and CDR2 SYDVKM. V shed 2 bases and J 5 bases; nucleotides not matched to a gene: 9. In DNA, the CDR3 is TGTGCCAGCAGTTTACCGGCAGGGGGCGGTTTAGATACGCAGTATTTT. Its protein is CASSLPAGGGLDTQYF. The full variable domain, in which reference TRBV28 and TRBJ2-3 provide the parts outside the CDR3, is DVKVTQSSRYLVKRTGEKVFLECVQDMDHENMFWYRQDPGLGLRLIYFSYDVKMKEKGDIPEGYSVSREKKERFSLILESASTNQTSMYLCASSLPAGGGLDTQYFGPGTRLTVL.

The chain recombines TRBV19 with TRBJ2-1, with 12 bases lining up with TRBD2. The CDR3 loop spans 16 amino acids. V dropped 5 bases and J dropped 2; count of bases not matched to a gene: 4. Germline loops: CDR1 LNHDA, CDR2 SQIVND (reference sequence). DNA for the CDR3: TGTGCCAGTAGTTTGACTAGCGGGAGTACCTACAATGAGCAGTTCTTC. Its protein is CASSLTSGSTYNEQFF.

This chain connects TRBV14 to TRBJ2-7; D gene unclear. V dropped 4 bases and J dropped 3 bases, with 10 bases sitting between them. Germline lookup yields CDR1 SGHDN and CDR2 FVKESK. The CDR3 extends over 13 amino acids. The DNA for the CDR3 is TGTGCCAGCAGCCCAGCCCCAGGCTACGAGCAGTACTTC. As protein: CASSPAPGYEQYF.

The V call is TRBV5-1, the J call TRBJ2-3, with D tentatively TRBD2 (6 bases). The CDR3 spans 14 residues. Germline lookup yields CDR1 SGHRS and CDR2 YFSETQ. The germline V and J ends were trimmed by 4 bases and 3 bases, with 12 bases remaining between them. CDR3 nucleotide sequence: TGCGCCAGCAGCAGACTAGACGGGACAGATACGCAGTATTTT. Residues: CASSRLDGTDTQYF.

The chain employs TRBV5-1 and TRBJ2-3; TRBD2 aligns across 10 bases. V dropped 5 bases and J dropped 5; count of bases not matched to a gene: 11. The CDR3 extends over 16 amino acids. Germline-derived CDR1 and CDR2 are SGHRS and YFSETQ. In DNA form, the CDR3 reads TGCGCCAGCAGTTATTCCCTAGCGGGAGTTGTAGATACGCAGTATTTT. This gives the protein CASSYSLAGVVDTQYF.

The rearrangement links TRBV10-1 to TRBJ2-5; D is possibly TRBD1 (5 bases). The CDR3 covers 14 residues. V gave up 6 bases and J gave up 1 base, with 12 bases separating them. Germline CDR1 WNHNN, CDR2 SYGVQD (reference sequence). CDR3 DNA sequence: TGCGCCAGCAGCCAGTTTGGGGCCCAAGAGACCCAGTACTTC. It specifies CASSQFGAQETQYF.

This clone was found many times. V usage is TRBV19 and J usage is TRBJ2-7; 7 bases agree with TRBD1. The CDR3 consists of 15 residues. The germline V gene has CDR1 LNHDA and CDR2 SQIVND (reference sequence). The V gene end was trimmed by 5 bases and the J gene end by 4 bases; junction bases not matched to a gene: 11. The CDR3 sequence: CASSEKTGMGYEQYF. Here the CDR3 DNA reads TGTGCCAGTAGTGAAAAGACAGGGATGGGTTACGAGCAGTACTTC.

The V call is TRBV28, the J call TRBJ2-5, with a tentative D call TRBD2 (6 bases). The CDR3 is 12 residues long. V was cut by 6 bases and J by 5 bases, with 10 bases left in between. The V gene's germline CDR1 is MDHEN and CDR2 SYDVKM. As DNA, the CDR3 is TGTGCCAGCAGGGAAGGAGGGGAGACCCAGTACTTC. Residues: CASREGGETQYF.

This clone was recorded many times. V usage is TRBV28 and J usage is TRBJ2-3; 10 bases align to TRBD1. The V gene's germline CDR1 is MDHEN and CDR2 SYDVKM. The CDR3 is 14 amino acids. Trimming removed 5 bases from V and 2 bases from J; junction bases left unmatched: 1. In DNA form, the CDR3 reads TGTGCCAGCAGTGGACAGGGGGTCACAGATACGCAGTATTTT. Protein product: CASSGQGVTDTQYF.

DNA for the CDR3: TGTGCCAGCAGTTTACTACTAGCGGGAGGGCCGGATGAGACCCAGTACTTC. Encoded protein: CASSLLLAGGPDETQYF. The genes are TRBV27 and TRBJ2-5; 13 bases are a match to TRBD2. V was clipped by 2 bases and J by 5 bases; unmatched bases: 8. Germline CDR1 reads MNHEY; CDR2 reads SMNVEV (reference sequence). The CDR3 covers 17 residues.

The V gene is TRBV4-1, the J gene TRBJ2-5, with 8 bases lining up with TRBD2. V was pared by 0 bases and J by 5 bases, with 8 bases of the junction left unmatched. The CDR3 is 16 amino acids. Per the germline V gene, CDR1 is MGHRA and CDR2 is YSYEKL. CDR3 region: CASSQDRGSGIETQYF. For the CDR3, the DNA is TGCGCCAGCAGCCAAGATAGAGGTAGCGGGATCGAGACCCAGTACTTC.

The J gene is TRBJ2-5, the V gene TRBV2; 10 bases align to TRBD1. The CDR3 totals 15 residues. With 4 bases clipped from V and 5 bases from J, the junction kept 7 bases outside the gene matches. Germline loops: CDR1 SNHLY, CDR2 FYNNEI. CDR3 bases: TGTGCCAGCAGTGCTGACAGGGGGCAGGGGGAGACCCAGTACTTC. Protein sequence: CASSADRGQGETQYF.

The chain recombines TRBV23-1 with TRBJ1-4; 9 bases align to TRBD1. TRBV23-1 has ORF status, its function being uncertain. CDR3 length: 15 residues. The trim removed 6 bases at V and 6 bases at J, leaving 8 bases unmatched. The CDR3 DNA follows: TGCGCCAGCAGGGGGACAGGGATGAGAGATGAAAAACTGTTTTTT. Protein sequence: CASRGTGMRDEKLFF.

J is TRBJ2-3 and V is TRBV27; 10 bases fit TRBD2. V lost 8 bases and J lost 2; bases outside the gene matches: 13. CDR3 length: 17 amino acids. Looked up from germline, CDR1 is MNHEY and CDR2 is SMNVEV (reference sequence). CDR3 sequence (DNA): TGTGCCAGCCGATCCTACGGCACTAGCGGGAACACAGATACGCAGTATTTT. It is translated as CASRSYGTSGNTDTQYF.

CDR3 nucleotide sequence: TGTGCCAGCTCACCGATGGGGGGAACGAACACCGGGGAGCTGTTTTTT. Its translation: CASSPMGGTNTGELFF. J is TRBJ2-2 and V is TRBV18, with D tentatively TRBD2 (6 bases). This CDR3 spans 16 amino acids. From germline, CDR1 is KGHSH and CDR2 LQKENI. Trimming took off 3 bases at V and 0 bases at J, with 11 bases between the two ends. The complete variable domain, with remaining parts taken from reference TRBV18 and TRBJ2-2, reads NAGVMQNPRHLVRRRGQEARLRCSPMKGHSHVYWYRQLPEEGLKFMVYLQKENIIDESGMPKERFSAEFPKEGPSILRIQQVVRGDSAAYFCASSPMGGTNTGELFFGEGSRLTVL.

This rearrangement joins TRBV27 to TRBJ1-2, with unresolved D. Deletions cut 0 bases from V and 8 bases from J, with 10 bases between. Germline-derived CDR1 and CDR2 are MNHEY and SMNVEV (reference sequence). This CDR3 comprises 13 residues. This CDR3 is CASSLSLGVGYTF. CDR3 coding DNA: TGTGCCAGCAGTTTATCACTCGGGGTCGGCTACACCTTC.